Below are 32 T cell receptor beta chains sequenced from a single sample in a study of blood T cell repertoires in COVID-19. Only in-frame clones appear in the TCRdb table, and some are missing; sequencing was by immunoSEQ multiplex PCR. In the table there are 200,000 to 250,000 clones, 75% to 90% of which are singletons. The sample was PBMCs or T cells enriched from blood (not recorded which). Source of these receptors: a woman aged 35 to 49 with acute COVID-19.

This clone was counted only a few times. The chain uses TRBV7-8 and TRBJ1-2; D ambiguous. CDR1 SGHVS and CDR2 FQNEAQ come from the germline V gene. This CDR3 is 13 amino acids long. V dropped 5 bases and J dropped 4 bases, with 11 bases sitting between them. CDR3 amino acids: CASSPRVGYGYTF. The DNA of the CDR3 is TGTGCCAGCAGCCCGAGGGTAGGCTATGGCTACACCTTC.

CDR3 DNA sequence: TGTGCCAGCAGCCTGGGACAGGGCACCGGGGAGCTGTTTTTT. This codes for CASSLGQGTGELFF. The gene calls are TRBV25-1 and TRBJ2-2; 9 bases match TRBD1. V was pared by 6 bases and J by 4 bases, with 3 bases of the junction left unmatched. The CDR3 loop spans 14 amino acids. Germline V gene lookup returns CDR1 MGHDK and CDR2 SYGVNS. Supplemented by reference TRBV25-1 and TRBJ2-2, the full variable domain reads EADIYQTPRYLVIGTGKKITLECSQTMGHDKMYWYQQDPGMELHLIHYSYGVNSTEKGDLSSESTVSRIRTEHFPLTLESARPSHTSQYLCASSLGQGTGELFFGEGSRLTVL.

The chain links TRBV5-1 to TRBJ2-2; D call uncertain. Trimming removed 0 bases from V and 7 bases from J, with 7 bases in between. The CDR3 is 13 residues long. Germline V gives CDR1 SGHRS, CDR2 YFSETQ. The CDR3 DNA reads as TGCGCCAGCAGCTTGGCAGTTCGCGGGGAGCTGTTTTTT. Translating gives CASSLAVRGELFF.

This rearrangement joins TRBV10-3 to TRBJ1-5; 8 bases are shared with TRBD1. J lost 4 bases, V lost 5 bases, and 4 bases had no gene match. This CDR3 has 14 amino acids. Germline CDR1 and CDR2: ENHRY and SYGVKD. The CDR3 coding sequence is TGTGCCATCAGTCCTGGACAGGGTAATCAGCCCCAGCATTTT. It is translated as CAISPGQGNQPQHF.

This clone was recorded a few times. In DNA, the CDR3 is TGTGCCAGCAGGATAGGGGGAGGCAATCAGCCCCAGCATTTT. The encoded protein is CASRIGGGNQPQHF. This rearrangement joins TRBV2 to TRBJ1-5, with TRBD1 as a possible D gene (6 bases). The CDR3 contains 14 residues. The germline CDR1 and CDR2 sequences are SNHLY and FYNNEI. V lost 6 bases and J 2 bases, leaving 11 bases between the germline ends.

This clone was seen a handful of times. The rearrangement uses TRBV19 and TRBJ2-5; possibly TRBD1 for D (5 bases). V was pared by 3 bases and J by 5 bases, with 10 bases between. From germline, CDR1 is LNHDA and CDR2 SQIVND (reference sequence). This CDR3 contains 13 residues. The CDR3 nucleotides are TGTGCCAGTAGTATCGGGCAGGGTGAGACCCAGTACTTC. This codes for CASSIGQGETQYF.

The chain joins TRBV18 to TRBJ1-2; 7 bases are shared with TRBD1. V was pared by 5 bases and J by 2 bases, with 5 bases of the junction left unmatched. The CDR3 loop spans 14 amino acids. CDR1 KGHSH and CDR2 LQKENI come from the germline V gene. Written as DNA, the CDR3 is TGTGCCAGCTCAAAGGGGGCGGGAAACTATGGCTACACCTTC. Translating it yields CASSKGAGNYGYTF.

The chain employs TRBV3-1 (or the pseudogene TRBV3-2) and TRBJ2-2; 11 bases agree with TRBD2. The V and J ends lost 4 bases and 7 bases, in that order; junction bases with no gene match: 8. From germline, CDR1 is LGHDT and CDR2 YNNKEL (reference sequence). The CDR3 is 16 residues long. The CDR3 DNA sequence: TGTGCCAGCAGCCGCCTAGCGGGGGGTTTGGGCGGGGAGCTGTTTTTT. Its protein product is CASSRLAGGLGGELFF.

V usage is TRBV3-1 (or the pseudogene TRBV3-2) and J usage is TRBJ2-7, with D possibly matching TRBD1 (5 bases). The CDR3 is 15 amino acids. Germline V gene lookup returns CDR1 LGHDT and CDR2 YNNKEL (reference sequence). Deletions cut 6 bases from V and 3 bases from J, with 18 bases between. The DNA of the CDR3 is TGTGCCAGCAGTAGGACCGACAGTGTAGGCTACGAGCAGTACTTC. Residues: CASSRTDSVGYEQYF.

The chain couples TRBV5-4 to TRBJ1-1; 7 nucleotides agree with TRBD1. The trim removed 0 bases at V and 5 bases at J, leaving 7 bases unmatched. The CDR3 length is 15 residues. The germline gives CDR1 SGHNT, CDR2 YYREEE (reference sequence). DNA for the CDR3: TGTGCCAGCAGCTTGGCAGGGGCAGGGGGAACTGAAGCTTTCTTT. Protein: CASSLAGAGGTEAFF. Based on the CDR3 plus reference TRBV5-4 and TRBJ1-1, the full variable domain is ETGVTQSPTHLIKTRGQQVTLRCSSQSGHNTVSWYQQALGQGPQFIFQYYREEENGRGNFPPRFSGLQFPNYSSELNVNALELDDSALYLCASSLAGAGGTEAFFGQGTRLTVV.

This chain joins TRBV13 and TRBJ1-2; D is ambiguous. The CDR3 has 13 residues. Germline loops: CDR1 PRHDT, CDR2 FYEKMQ (reference sequence). V was shortened by 5 bases and J by 5 bases, with 12 bases between the two germline ends. CDR3 sequence: CASSPRGGYGYTF. For the CDR3, the DNA is TGTGCCAGCAGCCCACGAGGCGGGTATGGCTACACCTTC.

V usage is TRBV7-2 and J usage is TRBJ2-3, with a possible D match to TRBD1 (5 bases). CDR3 size: 15 residues. Germline assignment: CDR1 SGHTA and CDR2 FQGNSA. V lost 2 bases and J 4 bases, leaving 13 bases between the germline ends. The chain's CDR3 is CASSLTQGHADTQYF. CDR3 sequence (DNA): TGTGCCAGCAGCTTAACTCAGGGTCACGCAGATACGCAGTATTTT.

The V and J genes are TRBV18 and TRBJ1-4, with 7 bases aligning to TRBD1. Germline V gene sequence: CDR1 KGHSH, CDR2 LQKENI. The ends lost 2 bases at V and 3 bases at J; junction bases unmatched: 6. The length of the CDR3 is 16 residues. The CDR3 is CASSPLAGQPNEKLFF. In nucleotides, the CDR3 is TGTGCCAGCTCACCATTGGCGGGACAGCCTAATGAAAAACTGTTTTTT. Supplemented by reference TRBV18 and TRBJ1-4, the full variable domain reads NAGVMQNPRHLVRRRGQEARLRCSPMKGHSHVYWYRQLPEEGLKFMVYLQKENIIDESGMPKERFSAEFPKEGPSILRIQQVVRGDSAAYFCASSPLAGQPNEKLFFGSGTQLSVL.

The CDR3 reads CASSFGTGGTEAFF. CDR3 DNA: TGTGCCAGCAGCTTTGGGACAGGGGGCACTGAAGCTTTCTTT. The gene calls are TRBV7-3 and TRBJ1-1; TRBD1 matches 11 bases. The CDR3 runs 14 residues. Trimming removed 3 bases from V and 4 bases from J; junction bases left unmatched: 1. From germline, CDR1 is SGHTA and CDR2 FQGTGA.

The chain couples TRBV2 to TRBJ1-2, with D unclear. Germline CDR1 and CDR2: SNHLY and FYNNEI. The V end was cut by 3 bases, the J end by 3 bases, with 5 bases between. The CDR3 is 12 residues long. The CDR3 here is CASSDAYYGYTF. The CDR3 DNA reads TGTGCCAGCAGTGACGCGTACTATGGCTACACCTTC. The whole variable domain, remainder taken from reference TRBV2 and TRBJ1-2, is EPEVTQTPSHQVTQMGQEVILRCVPISNHLYFYWYRQILGQKVEFLVSFYNNEISEKSEIFDDQFSVERPDGSNFTLKIRSTKLEDSAMYFCASSDAYYGYTFGSGTRLTVV.

This clone was seen just once. The chain carries TRBV5-1 and TRBJ1-4; D not certain. V shed 1 base and J shed 8 bases, with 9 bases lying between them. Germline lookup yields CDR1 SGHRS and CDR2 YFSETQ. The CDR3 extends over 13 amino acids. CDR3 DNA: TGCGCCAGCAGCTTGTCCGGGGTCGAAAAACTGTTTTTT. It specifies CASSLSGVEKLFF.

The gene calls are TRBV7-9 and TRBJ1-3; no clear D. V gave up 4 bases and J gave up 0 bases, with 10 bases separating them. CDR1 and CDR2 (germline): SEHNR, FQNEAQ (reference sequence). The CDR3 contains 15 residues. The CDR3: CASSSGSSSGNTIYF. In DNA form, the CDR3 reads TGTGCCAGCAGCTCGGGGTCGAGCTCTGGAAACACCATATATTTT.

The chain combines TRBV6-4 with TRBJ2-3; tentative D call: TRBD2 (5 bases). There are 15 residues in the CDR3. V lost 4 bases to trimming and J lost 0 bases, with 11 bases between them. Germline CDR1 MRHNA, CDR2 SNTAGT. CDR3 bases: TGTGCCAGCAGTGCCAGCGGCCATAGCACAGATACGCAGTATTTT. It encodes CASSASGHSTDTQYF.

This chain uses TRBV5-5 with TRBJ1-5; D not certain. Trimming pared 4 bases from V and 0 bases from J, leaving 14 bases between. The length of the CDR3 is 16 residues. The germline V gene encodes CDR1 SGHKS and CDR2 YYEKEE (reference sequence). The CDR3 here is CASSPLAVHSNQPQHF. CDR3 in DNA: TGTGCCAGCAGCCCTCTGGCAGTACATAGCAATCAGCCCCAGCATTTT.

This clone was counted only a few times. This sequence joins TRBV29-1 and TRBJ1-2; 8 bases line up with TRBD1. Germline V gives CDR1 SQVTM, CDR2 ANQGSEA. The CDR3 totals 19 residues. Trimming removed 0 bases from V and 7 bases from J; junction bases left unmatched: 22. The CDR3 here is CSVEDFRSVWDRLPVGYTF. CDR3 nucleotides: TGCAGCGTTGAAGATTTTCGTAGTGTATGGGACAGGTTGCCGGTTGGCTACACCTTC.

The chain uses TRBV28 and TRBJ1-2; the D is unclear. The CDR3 length is 12 residues. The V and J ends lost 7 bases and 3 bases respectively, with 9 bases between them. Per the germline V gene, CDR1 is MDHEN and CDR2 is SYDVKM. Here the CDR3 reads CASNQGDYGYTF. The CDR3, as DNA: TGTGCCAGCAATCAAGGAGACTATGGCTACACCTTC.

This chain links TRBV4-3 with TRBJ1-6, with no clear D. There are 18 residues in the CDR3. V was trimmed by 0 bases and J by 0 bases, leaving 12 bases between them. Germline-derived CDR1 and CDR2 are LGHNA and YSLEER. CDR3 region: CASSQEPSWSSYNSPLHF. In DNA, the CDR3 is TGCGCCAGCAGCCAAGAGCCCTCGTGGAGCTCCTATAATTCACCCCTCCACTTT.

The genes are TRBV9 and TRBJ1-6, with D perhaps matching TRBD1 (5 bases). CDR3 length: 15 amino acids. Trimming stripped 4 bases from V and 6 bases from J, with 14 bases between. Germline loops: CDR1 SGDLS, CDR2 YYNGEE. In DNA form, the CDR3 reads TGTGCCAGCAGCCTCATGGGGGGGGGTAATTCACCCCTCCACTTT. It specifies CASSLMGGGNSPLHF.

This clone was counted between two and nine times. CDR3 bases: TGCGCCAGCAGCCAAGGTTCCAGGGACAGTGAAGCTTTCTTT. Amino acids: CASSQGSRDSEAFF. The gene calls are TRBV4-1 and TRBJ1-1; the match to TRBD1 covers 7 bases. V was clipped by 1 base and J by 7 bases; unmatched bases: 6. This CDR3 spans 14 amino acids. Per germline, CDR1 MGHRA and CDR2 YSYEKL.

This chain connects TRBV12-5 to TRBJ2-5, with TRBD2 as a possible D gene (6 bases). The CDR3 extends over 15 amino acids. Germline V lookup: CDR1 LGHNT, CDR2 FRNRAP. V shed 0 bases and J shed 4 bases, with 12 bases lying between them. The CDR3 loop is CASGLVLTSLETQYF. CDR3 bases: TGTGCTAGTGGTTTGGTACTAACTAGCTTAGAGACCCAGTACTTC.

This sequence joins TRBV4-1 and TRBJ1-5; D perhaps matches TRBD1 (6 bases). The CDR3 contains 16 residues. Germline V gene lookup returns CDR1 MGHRA and CDR2 YSYEKL. Trimming pared 0 bases from V and 3 bases from J, leaving 12 bases between. The CDR3 region has the DNA TGCGCCAGCAGCCAAGAGGGCCAGGGGAACAATCAGCCCCAGCATTTT. It encodes CASSQEGQGNNQPQHF.

This chain joins TRBV9 and TRBJ1-2; 7 bases agree with TRBD1. Germline V gene data show CDR1 as SGDLS and CDR2 as YYNGEE. The CDR3 extends over 13 amino acids. The J segment lost 7 bases and the V segment lost 0 bases, leaving 3 bases of the junction unmatched. CDR3: CASSVDRGFGYTF. DNA for the CDR3: TGTGCCAGCAGCGTAGACAGGGGTTTTGGCTACACCTTC.

The chain joins TRBV5-1 to TRBJ2-7; 7 bases fit TRBD2. This CDR3 region has 16 residues. The trim removed 0 bases at V and 5 bases at J, leaving 11 bases unmatched. Per the germline V gene, CDR1 is SGHRS and CDR2 is YFSETQ. In DNA, the CDR3 is TGCGCCAGCAGCTTGGACCCGGGCGGGGGTTCCAACGAGCAGTACTTC. It encodes CASSLDPGGGSNEQYF.

V and J are TRBV7-2 and TRBJ2-5; 14 bases map to TRBD2. This CDR3 has 18 residues. Germline assignment: CDR1 SGHTA and CDR2 FQGNSA. J lost 5 bases, V lost 4 bases, and 12 bases had no gene match. The CDR3 loop reads CASSSGTSGGEPLETQYF. CDR3 sequence (DNA): TGTGCCAGCAGCTCCGGGACTAGCGGGGGCGAACCCCTGGAGACCCAGTACTTC.

This chain connects TRBV7-2 to TRBJ2-4, with 9 bases identical to TRBD2. V lost 1 base and J lost 1; bases outside the gene matches: 8. The CDR3 is 18 residues long. Germline values: CDR1 SGHTA, CDR2 FQGNSA. The CDR3 nucleotides are TGTGCCAGCAGCTTAGTCGTTAGCGGGAGTGCGGCCAAAAACATTCAGTACTTC. Its protein product is CASSLVVSGSAAKNIQYF.

The chain uses TRBV10-2 and TRBJ2-3, with 11 bases identical to TRBD2. V dropped 10 bases and J dropped 5; count of bases not matched to a gene: 8. The CDR3 consists of 14 residues. In germline, CDR1 is WSHSY, CDR2 SAAADI. This CDR3 reads CANPSGGQGDTQYF. The CDR3 bases are TGCGCCAACCCTAGCGGGGGGCAGGGAGATACGCAGTATTTT.

The chain is built from TRBV5-5 and TRBJ1-2; 7 bases align to TRBD1. This CDR3 contains 17 residues. V was clipped by 0 bases and J by 2 bases; unmatched bases: 10. Germline V gene lookup returns CDR1 SGHKS and CDR2 YYEKEE (reference sequence). The CDR3 region is CASSLDRPDRSNYGYTF. The CDR3, as DNA: TGTGCCAGCAGCTTGGACCGGCCGGACAGGTCGAACTATGGCTACACCTTC.